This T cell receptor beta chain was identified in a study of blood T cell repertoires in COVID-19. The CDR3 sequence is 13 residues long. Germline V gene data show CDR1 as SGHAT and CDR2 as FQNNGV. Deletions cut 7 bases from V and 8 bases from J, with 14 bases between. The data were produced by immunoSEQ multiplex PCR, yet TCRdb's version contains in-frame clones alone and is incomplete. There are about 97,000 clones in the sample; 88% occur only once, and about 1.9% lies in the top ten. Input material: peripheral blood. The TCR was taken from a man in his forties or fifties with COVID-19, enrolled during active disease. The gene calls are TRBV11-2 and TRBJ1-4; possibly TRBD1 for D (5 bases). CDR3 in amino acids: CASTQGFKEKLFF. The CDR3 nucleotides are TGTGCCAGCACCCAGGGTTTTAAGGAAAAACTGTTTTTT.